These 17 T cell receptor beta chains came from one sample sequenced in a study of T cell responses to AZD1222 COVID-19 vaccine. TCRdb's table, derived via immunoSEQ multiplex PCR, lists solely in-frame clones and lacks some. The data show more than 85,000 clones, more than 70% seen once. The specimen was peripheral blood, collected on day 0 of AZD1222 vaccination. These receptors all stem from an adult in good health.

This chain connects TRBV6-4 to TRBJ1-2, with 7 bases fitting TRBD1. Germline lookup yields CDR1 MRHNA and CDR2 SNTAGT. The CDR3 totals 12 residues. The J segment lost 7 bases and the V segment lost 4 bases, leaving 3 bases of the junction unmatched. CDR3 amino acids: CASSGQGGGYTF. CDR3 DNA sequence: TGTGCCAGCAGTGGACAGGGTGGTGGCTACACCTTC.

This clone came up once. CDR3 loop: CAISEGLGNQPQHF. The CDR3 DNA sequence: TGTGCCATCAGTGAGGGACTGGGCAATCAGCCCCAGCATTTT. This sequence joins TRBV10-3 and TRBJ1-5; D remains unclear. V shed 2 bases and J shed 2 bases, with 7 bases lying between them. The CDR3 extends over 14 amino acids. Germline CDR1 reads ENHRY; CDR2 reads SYGVKD.

This sequence joins TRBV9 and TRBJ1-6; possibly TRBD1 for D (5 bases). With 3 bases removed from V and 5 bases from J, the gap between germline ends came to 15 bases. This CDR3 spans 16 amino acids. The germline gives CDR1 SGDLS, CDR2 YYNGEE. Written as DNA, the CDR3 is TGTGCCAGCAGCGGGGCGGGTCGGGGGAATAATTCACCCCTCCACTTT. Translated, it gives CASSGAGRGNNSPLHF.

The genes are TRBV28 and TRBJ1-5; D gene ambiguous. Germline assignment: CDR1 MDHEN and CDR2 SYDVKM. Trimming cost V 3 bases and J 0 bases, with 6 bases left between them. This CDR3 is 14 amino acids long. The CDR3 DNA follows: TGTGCCAGCAGTTTCACACATAGCAATCAGCCCCAGCATTTT. Protein: CASSFTHSNQPQHF. Variable domain in full (rest from reference TRBV28 and TRBJ1-5): DVKVTQSSRYLVKRTGEKVFLECVQDMDHENMFWYRQDPGLGLRLIYFSYDVKMKEKGDIPEGYSVSREKKERFSLILESASTNQTSMYLCASSFTHSNQPQHFGDGTRLSIL.

The genes are TRBV7-9 and TRBJ2-1; 12 bases map to TRBD1. V gave up 7 bases and J gave up 7 bases; unmatched junction bases: 8. Germline CDR1 SEHNR, CDR2 FQNEAQ (reference sequence). CDR3 length: 15 residues. The chain's CDR3 is CASKEGQGARNEQFF. The CDR3 DNA sequence: TGTGCCAGCAAGGAGGGACAGGGGGCGAGGAATGAGCAGTTCTTC.

The V gene is TRBV28, the J gene TRBJ1-4; a weak D match, TRBD1 (6 bases). V was clipped by 1 base and J by 5 bases, with 11 bases between them. CDR1 is MDHEN and CDR2 is SYDVKM in the germline V gene. The CDR3 extends over 15 amino acids. CDR3 loop: CASSLYGQGNEKLFF. CDR3 nucleotides: TGTGCCAGCAGTTTATACGGTCAGGGGAATGAAAAACTGTTTTTT.

The chain is built from TRBV19 and TRBJ2-1; TRBD2 matches 11 bases. Germline V gives CDR1 LNHDA, CDR2 SQIVND (reference sequence). This CDR3 has 19 residues. J was trimmed by 0 bases and V by 5 bases; bases with no gene match: 12. The CDR3 reads CASSPGTSGYHSSYNEQFF. The CDR3 DNA is TGTGCCAGTAGTCCCGGGACTAGCGGTTACCATAGCTCCTACAATGAGCAGTTCTTC.

This CDR3 reads CASRRLADTGELFF. The DNA of the CDR3 is TGTGCCAGCAGGAGACTAGCTGACACCGGGGAGCTGTTTTTT. J is TRBJ2-2 and V is TRBV2; 7 nucleotides align to TRBD2. Germline values: CDR1 SNHLY, CDR2 FYNNEI. The CDR3 has 14 amino acids. The junction had 4 bases not matched to a gene; V was cut back by 6 bases and J by 3 bases.

The chain employs TRBV18 and TRBJ1-5; D is possibly TRBD1 (6 bases). This CDR3 has 17 residues. With 5 bases removed from V and 0 bases from J, the gap between germline ends came to 17 bases. In germline, CDR1 is KGHSH, CDR2 LQKENI. CDR3 DNA: TGTGCCAGCTCAGGGACGACAGGCGCAAATAGCAATCAGCCCCAGCATTTT. Translating gives CASSGTTGANSNQPQHF. The full variable domain, rest sourced from reference TRBV18 and TRBJ1-5, is NAGVMQNPRHLVRRRGQEARLRCSPMKGHSHVYWYRQLPEEGLKFMVYLQKENIIDESGMPKERFSAEFPKEGPSILRIQQVVRGDSAAYFCASSGTTGANSNQPQHFGDGTRLSIL.

V and J are TRBV7-2 and TRBJ2-5, with D perhaps given as TRBD1 or TRBD2 (5 bases each). Trimming stripped 3 bases from V and 0 bases from J, with 17 bases between. This CDR3 has 17 residues. Germline V gives CDR1 SGHTA, CDR2 FQGNSA. The chain's CDR3 is CASSLGPRRAYQETQYF. The CDR3 nucleotides read TGTGCCAGCAGCTTGGGACCGAGGCGGGCGTACCAAGAGACCCAGTACTTC.

The chain recombines TRBV27 with TRBJ2-7; D unclear. With 7 bases removed from V and 5 bases from J, the gap between germline ends came to 15 bases. The CDR3 length is 13 residues. Germline-derived CDR1 and CDR2 are MNHEY and SMNVEV (reference sequence). CDR3: CASTPGPRNEQYF. The CDR3 DNA reads TGTGCCAGCACCCCCGGGCCGCGAAACGAGCAGTACTTC.

This clone was counted at least ten times. V usage is TRBV7-9 and J usage is TRBJ2-1; the match to TRBD2 covers 11 bases. The germline gives CDR1 SEHNR, CDR2 FQNEAQ (reference sequence). The CDR3 has 14 residues. V was clipped by 2 bases and J by 15 bases; unmatched bases: 9. The CDR3 sequence is CASSLLGLAGGAFF. The CDR3 coding sequence is TGTGCCAGCAGCTTATTGGGGCTAGCGGGAGGAGCGTTCTTC.

The V gene is TRBV4-3, the J gene TRBJ1-3, with 9 positions matching TRBD1. Germline V gene sequence: CDR1 LGHNA, CDR2 YSLEER. This CDR3 comprises 15 residues. The V and J ends lost 4 bases and 4 bases, in that order; junction bases with no gene match: 5. CDR3 region: CASSPGTGTGNTIYF. The CDR3 DNA follows: TGCGCCAGCAGCCCAGGGACAGGGACAGGAAACACCATATATTTT.

The chain employs TRBV5-1 and TRBJ2-1, with D unresolved. The CDR3 runs 13 residues. V gave up 0 bases and J gave up 6 bases, with 7 bases separating them. The germline V gene has CDR1 SGHRS and CDR2 YFSETQ. CDR3 sequence: CASSLVLTNEQFF. CDR3 sequence (DNA): TGCGCCAGCAGCTTGGTTCTGACCAATGAGCAGTTCTTC.

The chain carries TRBV19 and TRBJ2-5; 7 bases line up with TRBD1. Germline CDR1 LNHDA, CDR2 SQIVND (reference sequence). The J segment lost 5 bases and the V segment lost 5 bases, leaving 8 bases of the junction unmatched. The CDR3 is 14 residues long. Here the CDR3 reads CASSVTGVWETQYF. CDR3 bases: TGTGCCAGTAGTGTCACAGGGGTCTGGGAGACCCAGTACTTC.

CDR3: CASSQNPGDNSPLHF. DNA for the CDR3: TGTGCCAGCAGCCAAAACCCGGGGGATAATTCACCCCTCCACTTT. The chain is built from TRBV3-1 (or the pseudogene TRBV3-2) and TRBJ1-6, with a tentative D call TRBD1 (5 bases). The CDR3 contains 15 residues. Trimming left V 2 bases short and J 5 bases short, with 10 bases between. Germline CDR1 and CDR2: LGHDT and YNNKEL (reference sequence).

The J gene is TRBJ2-1, the V gene TRBV9; 8 bases match TRBD2. Trimming cost V 4 bases and J 2 bases; bases outside gene matches: 8. CDR3 length equals 16 residues. CDR1 SGDLS and CDR2 YYNGEE come from the germline V gene. The CDR3 protein is CASSLPTSEAYNEQFF. CDR3 in DNA: TGTGCCAGCAGCCTCCCGACTAGCGAGGCCTACAATGAGCAGTTCTTC.